Listed here are 20 T cell receptor beta chains from one sample, sequenced in a study of Ad26.COV2.S vaccination and SARS-CoV-2 variants (dated by TCRdb to 2020 to 2023). The treatment or condition label here, explained by the study, means: some 20 received Ad26.COV2.S at low or high dose, single or two shots; about 5 received placebo; per-sample allocation not given. For vaccine and placebo recipients, the sequenced repertoires came from samples collected on day 63 after the first injection. Library method: the immunoSEQ multiplex PCR assay. The clones in this table, taken by TCRdb from immuneACCESS, are in-frame only. Not every clone is retained; where verified, under half of the shortfall comes from an unresolved V gene, and the cause of the rest is unknown. Across this sample there are about half a million clones, with roughly nine tenths seen only once. Of the sample, 1.7% falls within the top ten clones.

The sequencing used peripheral blood, collected in a trial of Ad26.COV2.S vaccine versus placebo. The origin of the receptors is a person between 18 and 60 years old who received the Ad26.COV2.S COVID-19 vaccine or a placebo.

J is TRBJ1-2 and V is TRBV6-5; D possibly corresponds to TRBD1 (6 bases). This CDR3 comprises 11 residues. Germline values: CDR1 MNHEY, CDR2 SVGAGI. Trimming stripped 7 bases from V and 7 bases from J, with 10 bases between. CDR3 in amino acids: CASTGGFGYTF. As DNA, the CDR3 is TGTGCCAGCACCGGGGGCTTTGGCTACACCTTC.

This chain links TRBV19 with TRBJ2-7, with no clear D. The CDR3 consists of 15 residues. V was clipped by 3 bases and J by 3 bases, with 15 bases between them. CDR1 LNHDA and CDR2 SQIVND come from the germline V gene (reference sequence). DNA of the CDR3: TGTGCCAGTAGTATCGGCCTAAGGCGGAACTACGAGCAGTACTTC. Its protein product is CASSIGLRRNYEQYF.

The chain carries TRBV5-4 and TRBJ2-1; D uncertain. Per the germline V gene, CDR1 is SGHNT and CDR2 is YYREEE (reference sequence). V gave up 3 bases and J gave up 3 bases, with 7 bases separating them. The length of the CDR3 is 13 residues. CDR3: CASSWTNYNEQFF. The CDR3 nucleotides read TGTGCCAGCAGCTGGACCAACTACAATGAGCAGTTCTTC.

The gene calls are TRBV30 and TRBJ1-5, with 9 nucleotides matching TRBD1. This CDR3 comprises 13 residues. The V gene end was trimmed by 3 bases and the J gene end by 9 bases; junction bases not matched to a gene: 6. The germline gives CDR1 GTSNPN, CDR2 SVGIG (reference sequence). The DNA for the CDR3 is TGTGCCTGGAGCAGACAGGGGGGCGCGCCCCAGCATTTT. This translates into CAWSRQGGAPQHF.

This chain connects TRBV6-2 or TRBV6-3 to TRBJ2-7; TRBD1 matches 9 bases. The ends lost 2 bases at V and 6 bases at J; junction bases unmatched: 14. Per germline, CDR1 MNHEY and CDR2 SVGEGT. The CDR3 has 17 residues. CDR3: CASSYPLGTGKEAEQYF. For the CDR3, the DNA is TGTGCCAGCAGTTACCCACTTGGGACAGGGAAGGAAGCCGAGCAGTACTTC.

CDR3 sequence: CASSVGSEQFF. The CDR3 DNA sequence: TGCGCCAGCAGCGTAGGCAGTGAGCAGTTCTTC. The chain has TRBV5-1 and TRBJ2-1; D not certain. The germline gives CDR1 SGHRS, CDR2 YFSETQ. Between the trimmed V and J ends, which lost 4 bases and 9 bases, there was a span of 8 bases. The CDR3 contains 11 residues.

The rearrangement uses TRBV19 and TRBJ1-5; tentative D call: TRBD1 (6 bases). Germline V gene sequence: CDR1 LNHDA, CDR2 SQIVND (reference sequence). The CDR3 runs to 14 residues. The V end lost 9 bases, the J end lost 7 bases, and 19 bases lay between the germline ends. The CDR3 protein is CASKQGVGVQPQHF. The CDR3 region has the DNA TGTGCCAGCAAACAGGGCGTCGGGGTACAGCCCCAGCATTTT.

V usage is TRBV19 and J usage is TRBJ1-5; the match to TRBD1 covers 7 bases. The germline CDR1 and CDR2 sequences are LNHDA and SQIVND (reference sequence). Trimming cost V 4 bases and J 1 base; bases outside gene matches: 10. CDR3 length equals 17 residues. The CDR3 nucleotides are TGTGCCAGTAGTAGGAACAGGGGTAAGAAAAGCAATCAGCCCCAGCATTTT. It specifies CASSRNRGKKSNQPQHF.

This clone was picked up a small number of times. The CDR3 bases are TGCGCCAGCGTCTCCGGGAGCAGCTCCTACGAGCAGTACTTC. Its protein is CASVSGSSSYEQYF. The chain recombines TRBV5-1 with TRBJ2-7; maybe TRBD2 (6 bases). The CDR3 covers 14 residues. CDR1 is SGHRS and CDR2 is YFSETQ in the germline V gene. V dropped 7 bases and J dropped 0 bases, with 14 bases sitting between them.

The chain recombines TRBV6-5 with TRBJ1-3; D possibly corresponds to TRBD1 (5 bases). Germline assignment: CDR1 MNHEY and CDR2 SVGAGI. Trimming took 4 bases from V and 2 from J, leaving 9 bases between them. The CDR3 runs 14 residues. CDR3 amino acids: CASSFRVTGNTIYF. The CDR3 coding sequence is TGTGCCAGCAGTTTCAGGGTGACTGGAAACACCATATATTTT.

The chain couples TRBV3-1 (or the pseudogene TRBV3-2) to TRBJ1-1, with TRBD1 as a possible D gene (6 bases). Germline CDR1 and CDR2: LGHDT and YNNKEL (reference sequence). The V and J ends lost 3 bases and 7 bases respectively, with 12 bases between them. The length of the CDR3 is 13 residues. In DNA form, the CDR3 reads TGTGCCAGCAGCCATGGGGGGGCGAGTGAAGCTTTCTTT. Its translation is CASSHGGASEAFF.

V gene TRBV18 combines with J gene TRBJ2-5; D is possibly TRBD1 or TRBD2 (5 bases each). CDR3 length: 13 residues. Looked up from germline, CDR1 is KGHSH and CDR2 is LQKENI. Between the trimmed V and J ends, which lost 2 bases and 3 bases, there was a span of 7 bases. Here the CDR3 reads CASSPVGEETQYF. The CDR3 region has the DNA TGTGCCAGCTCACCAGTGGGGGAAGAGACCCAGTACTTC. Using reference TRBV18 and TRBJ2-5 for the parts outside the CDR3, the full variable domain is NAGVMQNPRHLVRRRGQEARLRCSPMKGHSHVYWYRQLPEEGLKFMVYLQKENIIDESGMPKERFSAEFPKEGPSILRIQQVVRGDSAAYFCASSPVGEETQYFGPGTRLLVL.

The chain is built from TRBV5-6 and TRBJ1-1; 9 nucleotides agree with TRBD1. The CDR3 is made up of 15 amino acids. V was clipped by 0 bases and J by 5 bases; unmatched bases: 5. In germline, CDR1 is SGHDT, CDR2 YYEEEE. The CDR3 reads CASSLAGTGQTEAFF. In DNA, the CDR3 is TGTGCCAGCAGCTTGGCCGGGACAGGGCAGACTGAAGCTTTCTTT.

The chain is built from TRBV28 and TRBJ1-1; D is unclear. CDR3 length equals 14 residues. Germline values: CDR1 MDHEN, CDR2 SYDVKM. V lost 5 bases and J lost 0, with 10 bases in between. The CDR3 DNA reads TGTGCCAGCAGTGTATCGAGGATGAACACTGAAGCTTTCTTT. Its protein product is CASSVSRMNTEAFF.

The chain couples TRBV12-3 or TRBV12-4 to TRBJ2-7; 8 positions agree with TRBD1. Germline trimming cut 10 bases from V and 7 bases from J; bases unmatched to any gene: 12. The CDR3 is 13 residues long. CDR3 sequence reads: CATSRQGKEEQYF. For the CDR3, the DNA is TGTGCCACCAGCCGACAGGGGAAGGAGGAGCAGTACTTC.

The chain carries TRBV5-1 and TRBJ1-1, with D perhaps matching TRBD1 (5 bases). The CDR3 covers 18 residues. The germline V gene has CDR1 SGHRS and CDR2 YFSETQ. V was clipped by 0 bases and J by 1 base, with 19 bases between them. The CDR3 spells CASSLAYLGDLANTEAFF. The CDR3 coding sequence is TGCGCCAGCAGCTTGGCCTACCTAGGGGATTTGGCGAACACTGAAGCTTTCTTT.

The rearrangement joins TRBV27 to TRBJ2-3; D unclear. The ends were cut back, 1 base at V and 0 bases at J, with 11 bases in the middle. CDR1 and CDR2 (germline): MNHEY, SMNVEV (reference sequence). CDR3 length: 16 amino acids. The CDR3 loop reads CASSLYSPLSTDTQYF. In DNA, the CDR3 is TGTGCCAGCAGTTTATATTCCCCGCTCAGCACAGATACGCAGTATTTT.

V gene TRBV15 combines with J gene TRBJ2-2, with 8 positions matching TRBD1. Germline V gives CDR1 LNHNV, CDR2 YYDKDF (reference sequence). The CDR3 loop spans 16 amino acids. Germline trimming cut 1 base from V and 3 bases from J; bases unmatched to any gene: 4. The DNA for the CDR3 is TGTGCCACCAGCAGAGCAGACAGGGGTTACACCGGGGAGCTGTTTTTT. Amino acids: CATSRADRGYTGELFF.

This chain joins TRBV6-5 and TRBJ2-5; 7 nucleotides line up with TRBD1. Germline V CDR1 and CDR2: MNHEY, SVGAGI. Trimming removed 0 bases from V and 3 bases from J; junction bases left unmatched: 4. There are 15 residues in the CDR3. Here the CDR3 DNA reads TGTGCCAGCAGTTACTCCGGGACAGCAAAAGAGACCCAGTACTTC. As protein: CASSYSGTAKETQYF.

This chain's CDR3 is CASSIYSPNYGYTF. The CDR3 region has the DNA TGTGCCAGCAGTATATACAGCCCTAACTATGGCTACACCTTC. This rearrangement joins TRBV28 to TRBJ1-2, with no clear D. CDR1 and CDR2 from the germline V gene are MDHEN and SYDVKM. The length of the CDR3 is 14 residues. With 5 bases removed from V and 0 bases from J, the gap between germline ends came to 10 bases.